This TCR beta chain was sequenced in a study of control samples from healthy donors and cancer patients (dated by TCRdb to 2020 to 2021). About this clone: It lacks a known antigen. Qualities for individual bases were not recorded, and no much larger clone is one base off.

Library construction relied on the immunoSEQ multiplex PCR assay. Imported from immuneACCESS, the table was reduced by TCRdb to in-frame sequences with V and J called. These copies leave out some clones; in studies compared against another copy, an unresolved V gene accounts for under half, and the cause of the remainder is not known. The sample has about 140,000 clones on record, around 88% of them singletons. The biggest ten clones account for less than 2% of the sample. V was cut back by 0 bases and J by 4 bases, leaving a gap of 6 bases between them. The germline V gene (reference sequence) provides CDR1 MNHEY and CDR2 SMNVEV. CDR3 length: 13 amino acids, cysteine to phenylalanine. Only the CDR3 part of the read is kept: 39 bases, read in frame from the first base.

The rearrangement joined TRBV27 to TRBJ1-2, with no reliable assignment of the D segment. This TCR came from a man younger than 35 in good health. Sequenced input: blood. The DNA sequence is TGTGCCAGCAGTTTATCTGGCGCCTATGGCTACACCTTC. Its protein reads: CASSLSGAYGYTF.